A single sample gave rise to the 12 T cell receptor beta chains below, sequenced in a study of blood T cell repertoires in COVID-19. The protocol was immunoSEQ multiplex PCR, while the TCRdb copy is restricted to in-frame clones and leaves out a portion. The data contain 200,000 to 250,000 clones, around nine tenths of them singletons. Sequenced: PBMCs or T cells enriched from blood (not recorded which). The origin of the receptors is a young man who had recovered from COVID-19.

The chain uses TRBV20-1 and TRBJ1-5, with 7 nucleotides matching TRBD1. The CDR3 has 16 amino acids. Trimming took 3 bases from V and 3 from J; bases not matched to a gene: 11. The V gene's germline CDR1 is DFQATT and CDR2 SNEGSKA (reference sequence). The CDR3 region has the DNA TGCAGTGCTAGTCAACAGGGGTCGCGCGCCAATCAGCCCCAGCATTTT. It translates to CSASQQGSRANQPQHF.

This chain links TRBV27 with TRBJ1-2; 8 nucleotides align to TRBD1. In germline, CDR1 is MNHEY, CDR2 SMNVEV (reference sequence). V lost 4 bases to trimming and J lost 6 bases; unmatched junction nucleotides: 4. The CDR3 has 13 residues. As DNA, the CDR3 is TGTGCCAGCAGTTCGACAGGGGTTGATGGCTACACCTTC. Amino acids: CASSSTGVDGYTF.

The rearrangement links TRBV10-3 to TRBJ2-1, with 12 bases that match TRBD2. The junction had 4 bases not matched to a gene; V was cut back by 4 bases and J by 9 bases. Germline-derived CDR1 and CDR2 are ENHRY and SYGVKD. This CDR3 is built from 14 residues. For the CDR3, the DNA is TGTGCCATCAGTGGACTAGCGGGAGTTGGTGAGCAGTTCTTC. It specifies CAISGLAGVGEQFF.

The J gene is TRBJ2-3, the V gene TRBV5-1, with 9 bases aligning to TRBD2. Germline CDR1 is SGHRS and CDR2 is YFSETQ. There are 15 residues in the CDR3. After removal of 3 bases from V and 6 bases from J, the junction contained 8 bases not matched to a gene. The CDR3 DNA reads TGCGCCAGCAGCTCTGGGACTAGCCTACTGGATACGCAGTATTTT. Protein product: CASSSGTSLLDTQYF.

Notes on this clone: The sample holds other DNA sequences that translate to the same CDR3. The genes are TRBV12-3 or TRBV12-4 and TRBJ1-2; tentatively, D is TRBD1 (6 bases). V gave up 5 bases and J gave up 2 bases, with 9 bases separating them. The CDR3 extends over 13 amino acids. This CDR3 is CASSRTGNYGYTF. DNA for the CDR3: TGTGCCAGCAGTCGTACAGGGAACTATGGCTACACCTTC.

J is TRBJ1-1 and V is TRBV30; D gene ambiguous. The V gene's germline CDR1 is GTSNPN and CDR2 SVGIG (reference sequence). The CDR3 is made up of 13 amino acids. V was shortened by 1 base and J by 3 bases, with 9 bases between the two germline ends. The CDR3 loop reads CAWSDQVYTEAFF. CDR3 nucleotide sequence: TGTGCCTGGAGTGATCAGGTTTACACTGAAGCTTTCTTT.

Only a few counts were recorded for this clone. CDR3 in amino acids: CASSPGTRIAGELFF. The CDR3 coding sequence is TGTGCCAGTAGTCCCGGGACAAGGATCGCCGGGGAGCTGTTTTTT. The genes are TRBV19 and TRBJ2-2, with D possibly matching TRBD1 (6 bases). There are 15 residues in the CDR3. The germline V gene has CDR1 LNHDA and CDR2 SQIVND (reference sequence). V was cut by 5 bases and J by 6 bases, with 16 bases left in between.

J is TRBJ1-2 and V is TRBV5-8, with a weak D call TRBD1 (6 bases). Trimming left V 3 bases short and J 7 bases short, with 13 bases between. Looked up from germline, CDR1 is SGHTS and CDR2 is YDEGEE. The CDR3 covers 13 residues. The CDR3 DNA reads as TGTGCCAGCAGCTCCCTCAACAGGGCTGGCTACACCTTC. Its protein is CASSSLNRAGYTF.

V usage is TRBV12-3 or TRBV12-4 and J usage is TRBJ2-2; the D gene is possibly TRBD2 (5 bases). The CDR3 loop spans 13 amino acids. V lost 6 bases to trimming and J lost 6 bases, with 11 bases between them. CDR3 nucleotides: TGTGCCAGCAGCCTTACTAGACCCGGGGAGCTGTTTTTT. Its protein product is CASSLTRPGELFF.

The V and J genes are TRBV7-6 and TRBJ2-1; the match to TRBD2 covers 10 bases. The junction had 14 bases not matched to a gene; V was cut back by 4 bases and J by 8 bases. Germline CDR1 SGHVS, CDR2 FNYEAQ. The CDR3 contains 17 residues. Here the CDR3 reads CASSSRTSGLRVDEQFF. In DNA form, the CDR3 reads TGTGCCAGCAGCTCGAGGACTAGCGGCCTGAGGGTGGATGAGCAGTTCTTC.

V usage is TRBV7-2 and J usage is TRBJ2-2, with D maybe TRBD2 (6 bases). From germline, CDR1 is SGHTA and CDR2 FQGNSA. V was shortened by 5 bases and J by 4 bases, with 17 bases between the two germline ends. The CDR3 loop spans 16 amino acids. CDR3 sequence (DNA): TGTGCCAGCAGCCCCCGCAGCGGAGGGACCACCGGGGAGCTGTTTTTT. Translated, it gives CASSPRSGGTTGELFF.

This chain connects TRBV27 to TRBJ1-2; D is undetermined. Germline V gives CDR1 MNHEY, CDR2 SMNVEV (reference sequence). V lost 6 bases to trimming and J lost 2 bases, with 16 bases between them. The CDR3 consists of 15 residues. The CDR3 DNA reads TGTGCCAGCAGCCCAAACGGAGGTTGGAACTATGGCTACACCTTC. This translates into CASSPNGGWNYGYTF.